The TCR beta chain described here comes from a study of blood T cell repertoires in COVID-19. Study-level information: Specimens from acute and convalescent COVID-19 originated in the United States, Italy and Spain.

V gave up 1 base and J gave up 6 bases; unmatched junction bases: 4. The length of the CDR3 is 14 residues. Per the germline V gene, CDR1 is LGHNA and CDR2 is YSLEER. The table came from immunoSEQ multiplex PCR; TCRdb's copy has only in-frame clones and leaves some out. The sample yields 200,000 to 300,000 clones, approximately 88% seen once. Sequences were obtained from peripheral blood. This chain joins TRBV4-3 and TRBJ1-2, with 8 bases aligning to TRBD1. The TCR originated in a woman in her thirties with acute or convalescent COVID-19. CDR3 residues: CASSQGQGLDGYTF. CDR3 in DNA: TGCGCCAGCAGCCAAGGACAGGGGCTTGATGGCTACACCTTC.